This is a list of T cell receptor beta chains from one sample in a study of post-analysis software for immune sequencing data. One entry per CDR3 protein results from TCRdb running MiXCR on the PCR reads. Here the sample spans over 250,000 distinct CDR3 sequences, roughly a third being singletons. The sequenced sample was blood. These receptors all come from a girl aged 5 to 17 with multiple sclerosis. CDR3s include the opening cysteine and the closing phenylalanine or tryptophan. D genes are given only for firm matches. Clone size appears in some rows only: once, few, many, or a class for an expanded clone.

clone_size: few; d_call: -; v_call: TRBV7-9; j_call: TRBJ1-3; cdr3_aa: CASSLTTGNTIYF; cdr3_nt: TGTGCCAGCAGCTTAACCACTGGAAACACCATATATTTT
clone_size: many; d_call: -; v_call: TRBV7-2; j_call: TRBJ2-7; cdr3_aa: CASSLEATYEQYF; cdr3_nt: TGTGCCAGCAGCTTAGAGGCGACCTACGAGCAGTACTTC
clone_size: many; d_call: -; v_call: TRBV20-1; j_call: TRBJ2-5; cdr3_aa: CSALIKETQYF; cdr3_nt: TGCAGTGCTCTGATCAAGGAGACCCAGTACTTC
clone_size: many; d_call: TRBD1; v_call: TRBV3-1; j_call: TRBJ2-1; cdr3_aa: CASSQGGQGTDEQFF; cdr3_nt: TGTGCCAGCAGCCAAGGGGGACAGGGAACGGATGAGCAGTTCTTC
clone_size: -; d_call: -; v_call: TRBV12-3/TRBV12-4; j_call: TRBJ2-4; cdr3_aa: CASSPQTTIGWIQYF; cdr3_nt: TGTGCCAGCAGTCCCCAGACTACAATCGGGTGGATTCAGTACTTC
clone_size: -; d_call: TRBD1; v_call: TRBV29-1; j_call: TRBJ2-7; cdr3_aa: CSVLDRAPYEQYF; cdr3_nt: TGCAGCGTACTGGACAGGGCCCCCTACGAGCAGTACTTC
clone_size: many; d_call: TRBD1; v_call: TRBV29-1; j_call: TRBJ1-2; cdr3_aa: CSVVGTGNYGYTF; cdr3_nt: TGCAGCGTCGTCGGGACAGGGAACTATGGCTACACCTTC
clone_size: -; d_call: -; v_call: TRBV7-9; j_call: TRBJ1-2; cdr3_aa: CASSSGGAGYTF; cdr3_nt: TGTGCCAGCAGCTCCGGCGGAGCTGGCTACACCTTC
clone_size: -; d_call: -; v_call: TRBV7-2; j_call: TRBJ1-2; cdr3_aa: CASSWFGDGYTF; cdr3_nt: TGTGCCAGCAGCTGGTTCGGGGATGGCTACACCTTC
clone_size: many; d_call: -; v_call: TRBV20-1; j_call: TRBJ1-6; cdr3_aa: CSAGHGEGAPLHF; cdr3_nt: TGCAGTGCTGGCCATGGCGAGGGGGCACCCCTCCACTTT
clone_size: -; d_call: -; v_call: TRBV28; j_call: TRBJ2-7; cdr3_aa: CASRATDPREYF; cdr3_nt: TGTGCCAGCAGGGCCACGGATCCTCGGGAGTACTTC
clone_size: -; d_call: -; v_call: TRBV5-1; j_call: TRBJ1-1; cdr3_aa: CASSLEPGPTEAFF; cdr3_nt: TGCGCCAGCAGCTTGGAGCCGGGACCCACTGAAGCTTTCTTT
clone_size: -; d_call: -; v_call: TRBV29-1; j_call: TRBJ2-1; cdr3_aa: CSVGQGVIHEQFF; cdr3_nt: TGCAGCGTTGGCCAGGGTGTTATCCATGAGCAGTTCTTC
clone_size: -; d_call: -; v_call: TRBV3-1; j_call: TRBJ1-1; cdr3_aa: CASTPGEGRTEAFF; cdr3_nt: TGTGCCAGCACTCCGGGGGAGGGGAGGACTGAAGCTTTCTTT
clone_size: many; d_call: -; v_call: TRBV18; j_call: TRBJ1-1; cdr3_aa: CASSPLESNTEAFF; cdr3_nt: TGTGCCAGCTCACCACTGGAGTCGAACACTGAAGCTTTCTTT
clone_size: many; d_call: -; v_call: TRBV20-1; j_call: TRBJ2-1; cdr3_aa: CSARYNEQFF; cdr3_nt: TGCAGTGCTAGGTACAATGAGCAGTTCTTC
clone_size: many; d_call: -; v_call: TRBV12-3/TRBV12-4; j_call: TRBJ1-5; cdr3_aa: CASSPTPNSNQPQHF; cdr3_nt: TGTGCCAGCAGTCCAACACCTAATAGCAATCAGCCCCAGCATTTT
clone_size: few; d_call: -; v_call: TRBV21-1; j_call: TRBJ1-1; cdr3_aa: CASSRETGPNTEAFF; cdr3_nt: TGTGCCAGCAGCAGGGAGACAGGGCCCAACACTGAAGCTTTCTTT
clone_size: -; d_call: TRBD2; v_call: TRBV11-2; j_call: TRBJ2-2; cdr3_aa: CASSLGFLAGGPNTGELFF; cdr3_nt: TGTGCCAGCAGCTTAGGCTTTCTAGCGGGAGGCCCGAACACCGGGGAGCTGTTTTTT
clone_size: many; d_call: -; v_call: TRBV29-1; j_call: TRBJ1-4; cdr3_aa: CSVVFNEKLFF; cdr3_nt: TGCAGCGTTGTTTTTAATGAAAAACTGTTTTTT
clone_size: many; d_call: -; v_call: TRBV7-9; j_call: TRBJ2-3; cdr3_aa: CASSGWQVSTDTQYF; cdr3_nt: TGTGCCAGCAGTGGTTGGCAGGTTAGCACAGATACGCAGTATTTT
clone_size: -; d_call: TRBD1; v_call: TRBV10-1; j_call: TRBJ2-5; cdr3_aa: CASQGGQGAGETQYF; cdr3_nt: TGCGCCAGCCAAGGGGGACAGGGCGCAGGAGAGACCCAGTACTTC
clone_size: many; d_call: -; v_call: TRBV12-3/TRBV12-4; j_call: TRBJ2-3; cdr3_aa: CASSPGGAGTDTQYF; cdr3_nt: TGTGCCAGCAGCCCTGGGGGCGCGGGCACAGATACGCAGTATTTT
clone_size: many; d_call: -; v_call: TRBV5-1; j_call: TRBJ2-1; cdr3_aa: CASSRSRREGEQFF; cdr3_nt: TGCGCCAGCAGCCGATCTAGACGGGAAGGCGAGCAGTTCTTC
clone_size: -; d_call: TRBD1; v_call: TRBV5-1; j_call: TRBJ2-1; cdr3_aa: CASSLRSTGAYNEQFF; cdr3_nt: TGCGCCAGCAGCTTGAGATCGACAGGGGCCTACAATGAGCAGTTCTTC
clone_size: -; d_call: TRBD1; v_call: TRBV3-1; j_call: TRBJ2-2; cdr3_aa: CASSQERGRGSGELFF; cdr3_nt: TGTGCCAGCAGCCAAGAGCGAGGCAGGGGGAGCGGGGAGCTGTTTTTT
clone_size: -; d_call: -; v_call: TRBV10-3; j_call: TRBJ2-5; cdr3_aa: CAISEKDTVQETQYF; cdr3_nt: TGTGCCATCAGTGAGAAGGACACGGTCCAAGAGACCCAGTACTTC
clone_size: many; d_call: TRBD2; v_call: TRBV5-1; j_call: TRBJ2-1; cdr3_aa: CASIMTSGRSYNEQFF; cdr3_nt: TGCGCCAGCATCATGACTAGCGGGCGCTCCTACAATGAGCAGTTCTTC
clone_size: many; d_call: -; v_call: TRBV7-9; j_call: TRBJ1-6; cdr3_aa: CASSPIGQDNSPLHF; cdr3_nt: TGTGCCAGCAGCCCGATAGGGCAGGATAATTCACCCCTCCACTTT
clone_size: -; d_call: TRBD2; v_call: TRBV12-3/TRBV12-4; j_call: TRBJ2-3; cdr3_aa: CASSQGRAGGDTQYF; cdr3_nt: TGTGCCAGCAGTCAAGGACGAGCGGGAGGAGATACGCAGTATTTT